The rows below give T cell receptor beta chains drawn from one sample of a study of blood T cell repertoires in COVID-19. The protocol was immunoSEQ multiplex PCR, while the TCRdb copy is restricted to in-frame clones and leaves out a portion. Of a few hundred thousand clones in the sample, 80% to 90% were seen once. What was sequenced was PBMCs or T cells enriched from blood (not recorded which). The origin of the receptors is a man aged 30 to 45 who had recovered from COVID-19. Each CDR3 is given with its conserved first and last residue. D genes are given only for firm matches. Size values are once, few and many counts, or a class for expanded clones, and some rows have none.

clone_size,j_call,d_call,v_call,cdr3_aa,cdr3_nt
once,TRBJ2-3,TRBD2,TRBV7-2,CASSSAGGGTDTQYF,TGTGCCAGCAGCTCGGCTGGCGGGGGAACAGATACGCAGTATTTT
.,TRBJ2-7,.,TRBV12-3/TRBV12-4,CASSRRAYEQYF,TGTGCCAGCAGCCGCAGGGCGTACGAGCAGTACTTC
.,TRBJ2-1,.,TRBV9,CASSPTYNEQFF,TGTGCCAGCAGCCCTACTTACAATGAGCAGTTCTTC
.,TRBJ2-3,.,TRBV5-1,CASSQGASGAGTDTQYF,TGCGCCAGCAGCCAGGGGGCTAGCGGGGCTGGCACAGATACGCAGTATTTT
few,TRBJ2-7,TRBD1,TRBV10-3,CAISEGQGYEQYF,TGTGCCATCAGTGAGGGACAGGGCTACGAGCAGTACTTC
.,TRBJ1-5,TRBD1,TRBV5-8,CASSLGGGGGQPQHF,TGTGCCAGCAGCTTGGGTGGAGGGGGCGGTCAGCCCCAGCATTTT
.,TRBJ2-5,.,TRBV3-1/TRBV3-2,CASRAAGAIQETQYF,TGTGCCAGCAGGGCGGCGGGGGCAATCCAAGAGACCCAGTACTTC
.,TRBJ2-7,.,TRBV4-2,CASSQGTSLLSEQYF,TGTGCCAGCAGTCAGGGGACCTCACTTTTGTCTGAGCAGTACTTC
.,TRBJ2-7,.,TRBV5-5,CASSYTREQYF,TGTGCCAGCAGCTACACGCGGGAGCAGTACTTC
.,TRBJ1-6,TRBD1,TRBV7-7,CASSLFQDRGNSPLHF,TGTGCTAGCAGCTTATTCCAAGACAGGGGCAATTCACCCCTCCACTTT
.,TRBJ1-1,.,TRBV7-9,CASSLVGGMNTEAFF,TGTGCCAGCAGCTTAGTCGGCGGTATGAACACTGAAGCTTTCTTT
.,TRBJ1-2,.,TRBV11-2,CASSLGDWGEQNYGYTF,TGTGCCAGCAGCTTAGGGGATTGGGGGGAACAGAACTATGGCTACACCTTC
once,TRBJ1-5,.,TRBV2,CASSEGTGRPQHF,TGTGCCAGCAGTGAAGGCACAGGTAGGCCCCAGCATTTT
.,TRBJ2-1,TRBD2,TRBV11-2,CASSLEALLAGAFSYNEQFF,TGTGCCAGCAGCTTAGAGGCCCTCCTAGCGGGGGCTTTCTCCTACAATGAGCAGTTCTTC
.,TRBJ1-2,.,TRBV14,CASSRGGIRYGYTF,TGTGCCAGCAGCCGCGGGGGGATCCGGTATGGCTACACCTTC
.,TRBJ2-3,.,TRBV5-4,CASSSGGGVGGTDTQYF,TGTGCCAGCAGCTCGGGTGGCGGGGTGGGGGGCACAGATACGCAGTATTTT
.,TRBJ1-4,.,TRBV21-1,CASSKKQGINEKLFF,TGTGCCAGCAGCAAAAAACAGGGAATTAATGAAAAACTGTTTTTT
.,TRBJ1-6,.,TRBV7-2,CASSLAPDSPLHF,TGTGCCAGCAGCTTAGCGCCGGATTCACCCCTCCACTTT
few,TRBJ1-1,.,TRBV29-1,CSVLGAIEAFF,TGCAGCGTTCTGGGGGCCATTGAAGCTTTCTTT
few,TRBJ1-2,TRBD1,TRBV19,CASSRQGARHGYTF,TGTGCCAGTAGTAGACAGGGGGCTCGGCATGGCTACACCTTC
.,TRBJ1-5,.,TRBV6-6,CASEAGSNQPQHF,TGTGCCAGTGAAGCAGGGAGCAATCAGCCCCAGCATTTT
.,TRBJ2-5,.,TRBV7-9,CASSLLTGLETQYF,TGTGCCAGCAGCTTACTTACAGGCCTGGAGACCCAGTACTTC
.,TRBJ2-2,TRBD1,TRBV7-8,CASSLKLGGNRDKNTGELFF,TGTGCCAGCAGCTTAAAGTTAGGGGGCAACCGGGACAAGAACACCGGGGAGCTGTTTTTT
.,TRBJ2-1,TRBD2,TRBV6-2/TRBV6-3,CASSYHPSGLNNEQFF,TGTGCCAGCAGTTACCACCCTAGCGGATTAAACAATGAGCAGTTCTTC
few,TRBJ2-7,.,TRBV2,CASSHRVLSYEQYF,TGTGCCAGCAGCCACAGGGTCCTCTCCTACGAGCAGTACTTC
.,TRBJ1-1,TRBD1,TRBV6-5,CASSSLTGGREAFF,TGTGCCAGCAGTTCTCTTACAGGGGGCAGAGAAGCTTTCTTT
.,TRBJ2-7,TRBD2,TRBV4-2,CASSLERGARNEQYF,TGTGCCAGCAGCCTTGAGCGGGGGGCACGGAACGAGCAGTACTTC
.,TRBJ2-2,.,TRBV10-3,CAISASTGELFF,TGTGCCATCAGTGCGAGCACCGGGGAGCTGTTTTTT
.,TRBJ2-1,.,TRBV6-5,CASRTGNEQFF,TGTGCCAGCAGGACGGGTAATGAGCAGTTCTTC